This is a list of T cell receptor beta chains from one sample in a study of T cell repertoires in cytomegalovirus infection. TCRdb processed the reads anew with MiXCR; each CDR3 protein has one entry. Counted here are 45,000 to 60,000 distinct CDR3 sequences, roughly 20% occurring once; the ten biggest clones make up around 64%. These receptors lack a known antigen. This sample comprised CD8+ T cells from cultured PBMCs, obtained from culture after CMV antigen stimulation. The receptor set was obtained from a human donor in good health (CMV status not recorded). Some clones in this sample may be carry-over from other donors' samples. CDR3s include the opening cysteine and the closing phenylalanine or tryptophan. Each record gives: V gene, D gene, clone size, CDR3 length, J gene, CDR3 protein, CDR3 DNA. The D gene is left open where the match is weak. A clone size is listed for some rows: how often the clone was seen (once, few, many), or a class if it is expanded.

TRBV11-1	TRBD2	few	16	TRBJ2-7	CASSSFPGRGPYEQYF	TGTGCCAGCAGCTCGTTCCCTGGGAGGGGACCGTACGAGCAGTACTTC
TRBV28	-	many	15	TRBJ2-6	CASSLVVSGANVLTF	TGTGCCAGCAGTTTGGTAGTGTCTGGGGCCAACGTCCTGACTTTC
TRBV15	TRBD1	many	14	TRBJ2-4	CATKDGTGKNIQYF	TGTGCCACCAAGGATGGGACAGGCAAAAACATTCAGTACTTC
TRBV6-2/TRBV6-3	-	few	13	TRBJ2-1	CASSLLMRNEQFF	TGTGCCAGCAGTCTCCTGATGCGTAATGAGCAGTTCTTC
TRBV7-2	-	-	13	TRBJ2-1	CASGDRTYNEQFF	TGTGCCAGCGGAGACAGGACCTACAATGAGCAGTTCTTC
TRBV7-3	TRBD1	-	15	TRBJ2-7	CASSPGQGWIDEQYF	TGTGCCAGCAGCCCAGGACAGGGTTGGATAGACGAGCAGTACTTC
TRBV4-2	TRBD1	-	16	TRBJ1-1	CASSQRRTGGDAEAFF	TGTGCCAGCAGCCAAAGGAGGACAGGGGGCGATGCTGAAGCTTTCTTT
TRBV6-5	-	many	13	TRBJ1-5	CASSYGGRQPQHF	TGTGCCAGCAGTTACGGGGGGAGGCAGCCCCAGCATTTT
TRBV6-6	-	once	13	TRBJ2-2	CASSYSPWGELFF	TGTGCCAGCAGTTACTCCCCGTGGGGGGAGCTGTTTTTT
TRBV12-3/TRBV12-4	TRBD2	-	18	TRBJ2-3	CASSQGTSLQSSTDTQYF	TGTGCCAGCAGCCAAGGGACTAGCCTACAATCTAGCACAGATACGCAGTATTTT
TRBV27	-	few	14	TRBJ2-2	CASSLNPVTGELFF	TGTGCCAGCAGTTTAAACCCAGTCACCGGGGAGCTGTTTTTT